This passage covers 20 T cell receptor beta chains from one sample sequenced in a study of blood T cell repertoires in COVID-19. The data were produced by immunoSEQ multiplex PCR, yet TCRdb's version contains in-frame clones alone and is incomplete. Among tens of thousands of clones, roughly 90% were seen once, and the ten largest hold 3%. Sequenced material: peripheral blood. The receptors originated from a woman between 45 and 60 years old with active or convalescent COVID-19.

This clone has a single count. This chain links TRBV7-9 with TRBJ2-3, with 16 nucleotides matching TRBD2. Per germline, CDR1 SEHNR and CDR2 FQNEAQ (reference sequence). The V and J ends lost 5 bases and 11 bases, in that order; junction bases with no gene match: 10. The CDR3 is 16 amino acids. The DNA of the CDR3 is TGTGCCAGCAGCACCCCGGGACTAGCGGGGGGGAGCGGGCAGTATTTT. This gives the protein CASSTPGLAGGSGQYF.

The chain recombines TRBV5-4 with TRBJ2-2; 8 positions agree with TRBD1. The CDR3 totals 16 residues. Per germline, CDR1 SGHNT and CDR2 YYREEE (reference sequence). The V segment lost 4 bases and the J segment 0 bases; nucleotides outside the gene matches: 5. CDR3 amino acids: CASSRDRGANTGELFF. The CDR3 nucleotides read TGTGCCAGCAGCCGCGACAGGGGCGCGAACACCGGGGAGCTGTTTTTT.

The J gene is TRBJ2-7, the V gene TRBV19, with 7 bases lining up with TRBD1. This CDR3 is built from 12 residues. Germline V CDR1 and CDR2: LNHDA, SQIVND (reference sequence). Trimming took 4 bases from V and 3 from J; bases not matched to a gene: 0. This CDR3 reads CASSRDSYEQYF. The CDR3 bases are TGTGCCAGTAGTAGGGACAGCTACGAGCAGTACTTC.

The genes are TRBV6-5 and TRBJ1-4, with a weak D call TRBD1 (5 bases). V lost 4 bases and J 8 bases, leaving 17 bases between the germline ends. This CDR3 comprises 15 residues. Looked up from germline, CDR1 is MNHEY and CDR2 is SVGAGI. CDR3 residues: CASSSPRVGAEKLFF. Here the CDR3 DNA reads TGTGCCAGCAGTTCCCCCAGGGTTGGAGCGGAAAAACTGTTTTTT.

This clone was found once. This rearrangement joins TRBV29-1 to TRBJ1-4, with 8 bases that match TRBD1. There are 13 residues in the CDR3. Trimming took 4 bases from V and 5 from J; bases not matched to a gene: 3. Germline CDR1 SQVTM, CDR2 ANQGSEA. As DNA, the CDR3 is TGCAGCGTTGCGGACAGGGTCAATGAAAAACTGTTTTTT. Protein: CSVADRVNEKLFF.

This clone is classed as large. V usage is TRBV4-1 and J usage is TRBJ1-1; D possibly corresponds to TRBD1 (6 bases). Between the trimmed V and J ends, which lost 4 bases and 8 bases, there was a span of 20 bases. The germline V gene encodes CDR1 MGHRA and CDR2 YSYEKL. This CDR3 is 15 amino acids long. In DNA form, the CDR3 reads TGCGCCAGCAGCCGCACGGACAGCCCTGAATCCGAAGCTTTCTTT. Translation gives CASSRTDSPESEAFF.

The rearrangement links TRBV15 to TRBJ1-2, with D uncertain. CDR1 is LNHNV, CDR2 YYDKDF, per germline (reference sequence). Trimming removed 0 bases at V and 4 bases at J, with 6 bases between. The CDR3 sequence is 13 residues long. Written as DNA, the CDR3 is TGTGCCACCAGCAGAGACGGTTCCTATGGCTACACCTTC. Translation: CATSRDGSYGYTF.

J is TRBJ2-2 and V is TRBV19; D possibly corresponds to TRBD2 (6 bases). The CDR3 runs 13 residues. Deletions cut 3 bases from V and 5 bases from J, with 7 bases between. Germline V lookup: CDR1 LNHDA, CDR2 SQIVND (reference sequence). In DNA, the CDR3 is TGTGCCAGTAGTATGGGGGGTACCGGGGAGCTGTTTTTT. This gives the protein CASSMGGTGELFF.

The chain has TRBV4-3 and TRBJ2-5; TRBD2 agrees at 9 bases. Germline-derived CDR1 and CDR2 are LGHNA and YSLEER. V shed 3 bases and J 0 bases; nucleotides not matched to a gene: 11. This CDR3 contains 18 residues. The CDR3 region has the DNA TGCGCCAGCAGCCAGTTACCAGCGGGGGGCGGGTACCAAGAGACCCAGTACTTC. Encoded protein: CASSQLPAGGGYQETQYF.

The rearrangement joins TRBV9 to TRBJ2-2, with 7 bases fitting TRBD1. This CDR3 region has 15 residues. Unmatched junction bases numbered 9, after V lost 4 bases and J lost 6 bases. In germline, CDR1 is SGDLS, CDR2 YYNGEE. The CDR3 sequence is CASSPRQGEPGELFF. The CDR3 region has the DNA TGTGCCAGCAGCCCGAGACAGGGTGAGCCCGGGGAGCTGTTTTTT.

As regards this clone: The identical CDR3 is also encoded by other nucleotide sequences in the sample. This chain joins TRBV13 and TRBJ2-7; 13 bases are a match to TRBD2. Germline lookup yields CDR1 PRHDT and CDR2 FYEKMQ (reference sequence). The CDR3 loop spans 15 amino acids. The ends lost 5 bases at V and 4 bases at J; junction bases unmatched: 5. The chain's CDR3 is CASSRTSGGPYEQYF. The DNA for the CDR3 is TGTGCCAGCAGCAGGACTAGCGGGGGCCCTTACGAGCAGTACTTC. Full variable domain (missing parts from reference TRBV13 and TRBJ2-7): AAGVIQSPRHLIKEKRETATLKCYPIPRHDTVYWYQQGPGQDPQFLISFYEKMQSDKGSIPDRFSAQQFSDYHSELNMSSLELGDSALYFCASSRTSGGPYEQYFGPGTRLTVT.

In this sample, this clone turned up a few times. The chain employs TRBV6-5 and TRBJ1-2; unclear D gene. V lost 6 bases and J 7 bases, leaving 12 bases between the germline ends. CDR3 length equals 12 residues. Germline V gives CDR1 MNHEY, CDR2 SVGAGI. In DNA form, the CDR3 reads TGTGCCAGCAGGGAGACTTCGTCTGGCTACACCTTC. The encoded protein is CASRETSSGYTF.

The V gene is TRBV7-2, the J gene TRBJ2-5, with D tentatively TRBD2 (6 bases). This CDR3 region has 13 residues. Germline-derived CDR1 and CDR2 are SGHTA and FQGNSA. V dropped 8 bases and J dropped 2 bases, with 12 bases sitting between them. The CDR3 coding sequence is TGTGCCAGCTCCAGAGGGACTCAAGAGACCCAGTACTTC. Translation: CASSRGTQETQYF.

J is TRBJ1-2 and V is TRBV29-1; 7 nucleotides agree with TRBD1. CDR3 length: 13 residues. The germline V gene encodes CDR1 SQVTM and CDR2 ANQGSEA. J was trimmed by 8 bases and V by 1 base; bases with no gene match: 7. CDR3: CSVEVGDRGGYTF. As DNA, the CDR3 is TGCAGCGTTGAAGTCGGGGACAGAGGAGGCTACACCTTC.

The chain links TRBV19 to TRBJ1-2; D unresolved. The CDR3 loop spans 18 amino acids. Germline lookup yields CDR1 LNHDA and CDR2 SQIVND (reference sequence). V was shortened by 0 bases and J by 1 base, with 18 bases between the two germline ends. The CDR3 loop is CASSIDWEVGILNYGYTF. For the CDR3, the DNA is TGTGCCAGTAGTATAGATTGGGAGGTAGGTATTCTTAACTATGGCTACACCTTC.

The V gene is TRBV7-6, the J gene TRBJ2-7; D may be TRBD1 (6 bases). CDR3 length: 14 amino acids. V lost 5 bases to trimming and J lost 3 bases, with 14 bases between them. CDR1 and CDR2 (germline): SGHVS, FNYEAQ. CDR3 nucleotide sequence: TGTGCCAGCAGCCCACAGGGAACTCACTACGAGCAGTACTTC. Translating it yields CASSPQGTHYEQYF.

V and J are TRBV7-2 and TRBJ1-3, with 8 bases identical to TRBD1. The V gene's germline CDR1 is SGHTA and CDR2 FQGNSA. V gave up 5 bases and J gave up 2 bases; unmatched junction bases: 17. The CDR3 is made up of 19 amino acids. CDR3 DNA sequence: TGTGCCAGCAGCCCCCACTCCGGGACAGGACTTGGGGCTGGAAACACCATATATTTT. Protein: CASSPHSGTGLGAGNTIYF.

This sequence joins TRBV2 and TRBJ2-7; tentatively, D is TRBD2 (6 bases). V lost 2 bases to trimming and J lost 6 bases, with 11 bases between them. CDR3 size: 13 residues. CDR1 and CDR2 from the germline V gene are SNHLY and FYNNEI. CDR3 protein: CASSEWGTFEQYF. The CDR3, as DNA: TGTGCCAGCAGTGAATGGGGGACTTTCGAGCAGTACTTC.

The chain carries TRBV7-9 and TRBJ1-2; 11 bases line up with TRBD1. CDR1 is SEHNR, CDR2 FQNEAQ, per germline (reference sequence). The trim removed 4 bases at V and 5 bases at J, leaving 12 bases unmatched. CDR3 length equals 17 residues. The CDR3 loop reads CASSSGQGAQIGYGYTF. CDR3 coding DNA: TGTGCCAGCAGCTCCGGACAGGGGGCGCAGATTGGTTATGGCTACACCTTC.

V usage is TRBV5-4 and J usage is TRBJ2-7, with 7 bases identical to TRBD2. The CDR3 runs 14 residues. Germline lookup yields CDR1 SGHNT and CDR2 YYREEE (reference sequence). Trimming cost V 0 bases and J 4 bases; bases outside gene matches: 4. CDR3 DNA sequence: TGTGCCAGCAGCTTGGCGGGGGGACTTTACGAGCAGTACTTC. Translation gives CASSLAGGLYEQYF.